This is a list of T cell receptor beta chains from one sample in a study of CD8 T cells in Susac syndrome. TCRdb fed the immunoSEQ multiplex PCR reads into MiXCR, producing one record per CDR3 protein. The top ten hold over 0.1% of the sample, which has over 95,000 distinct CDR3 sequences, around 92% seen once. Sequencing input: CD8+ T cells from PBMCs. These TCRs come from a human donor in good health. CDR3s include the opening cysteine and the closing phenylalanine or tryptophan. D genes are given only for firm matches. A clone size is listed for some rows: how often the clone was seen (once, few, many), or a class if it is expanded.

size	length	V	J	D	DNA	CDR3
few	16	TRBV2	TRBJ2-7	TRBD2	TGTGCCAGCAGTGAAGCCACCAGCGGGAGTTGGTACGAGCAGTACTTC	CASSEATSGSWYEQYF
few	11	TRBV6-1	TRBJ1-4	-	TGTGCCAGCAGTACGGATGAAAAACTGTTTTTT	CASSTDEKLFF
-	15	TRBV4-2	TRBJ2-7	-	TGTGCCAGCAGCCAAGATATCACACGGGATTACGAGCAGTACTTC	CASSQDITRDYEQYF
-	12	TRBV7-2	TRBJ2-7	-	TGTGCCAGCAGCCGAGGTACCTACGAGCAGTACTTC	CASSRGTYEQYF
-	12	TRBV20-1	TRBJ1-5	TRBD1	TGCAGTGCGCGGACAGGGGATCAGCCCCAGCATTTT	CSARTGDQPQHF
-	15	TRBV5-4	TRBJ1-1	-	TGTGCCAGCAGCGCGCGAACCCAGGGTGGCACTGAAGCTTTCTTT	CASSARTQGGTEAFF
-	14	TRBV7-2	TRBJ2-2	-	TGTGCCAGCATAGAGGGGACTAACACCGGGGAGCTGTTTTTT	CASIEGTNTGELFF
-	17	TRBV20-1	TRBJ2-7	TRBD1	TGCAGTGCTAGGGCAAACTCGGACAGGTTTTACTCCTACGAGCAGTACTTC	CSARANSDRFYSYEQYF
-	17	TRBV4-1	TRBJ2-2	-	TGCGCCAGCAGCCAAGATCCAGGGCAACGCGTCACCGGGGAGCTGTTTTTT	CASSQDPGQRVTGELFF
-	16	TRBV5-4	TRBJ2-1	-	TGTGCCAGCAGCTCCAAAGAGCAGGGCGCCTACAATGAGCAGTTCTTC	CASSSKEQGAYNEQFF
once	15	TRBV19	TRBJ2-3	-	TGTGCCAGTAGTATCGGGGACACTAGCACAGATACGCAGTATTTT	CASSIGDTSTDTQYF
-	15	TRBV15	TRBJ1-5	-	TGTGCCACCAGCAGAGCCAGGGAGGGCAATCAGCCCCAGCATTTT	CATSRAREGNQPQHF
-	15	TRBV20-1	TRBJ2-1	TRBD2	TGCAGTGCTACGACCGGACTAGCGGGGTGGGATGAGCAGTTCTTC	CSATTGLAGWDEQFF
-	15	TRBV2	TRBJ2-2	TRBD2	TGTGCCAGCAGTGTTACGGTACTAGCGGGAGGGGAGCTGTTTTTT	CASSVTVLAGGELFF
-	15	TRBV3-1	TRBJ1-6	-	TGTGCCAGCAGCCAAGATTTCACCGAGAATTCACCCCTCCACTTT	CASSQDFTENSPLHF
-	15	TRBV6-6	TRBJ1-1	TRBD1	TGTGCCAGCAGTTTAACGACAGGGCTGAACACTGAAGCTTTCTTT	CASSLTTGLNTEAFF
few	11	TRBV4-3	TRBJ1-2	-	TGCGCCAGCAGCCAAGAGGGGGGCTACACCTTC	CASSQEGGYTF
-	14	TRBV6-6	TRBJ1-1	-	TGTGCCAGCACTACCACTGGCGGGATTGCTGAAGCTTTCTTT	CASTTTGGIAEAFF
-	17	TRBV6-2/TRBV6-3	TRBJ2-1	-	TGTGCCAGCAGGCCCCTGACTGCGTTTGAAGCAATCCATGAGCAGTTCTTC	CASRPLTAFEAIHEQFF
-	15	TRBV27	TRBJ2-7	TRBD2	TGTGCCAGCAGCCCCCAGCGGGGTGAGACCTACGAGCAGTACTTC	CASSPQRGETYEQYF
-	16	TRBV24-1	TRBJ2-2	TRBD1	TGTGCCACCAGTGAGCTCGGACAGGGCAGCACCGGGGAGCTGTTTTTT	CATSELGQGSTGELFF
-	13	TRBV18	TRBJ2-7	-	TGTGCCAGCTCACCGGGGAGAGACTACGAGCAGTACTTC	CASSPGRDYEQYF
-	17	TRBV9	TRBJ1-3	TRBD1	TGTGCCAGCAGCCCTCGACAGGGGCTTGGCTCTGGAAACACCATATATTTT	CASSPRQGLGSGNTIYF
-	15	TRBV7-9	TRBJ1-2	-	TGTGCCAGCAGCTTAGAATGGAGTACTAACTATGGCTACACCTTC	CASSLEWSTNYGYTF
few	17	TRBV11-2	TRBJ2-5	-	TGTGCCAGCAGCTTAGAACGGCGCGGGACCCTCCAAGAGACCCAGTACTTC	CASSLERRGTLQETQYF
-	14	TRBV19	TRBJ1-1	-	TGTGCCAGTAGCCGGGAAGGGTTGAACACTGAAGCTTTCTTT	CASSREGLNTEAFF
-	15	TRBV7-2	TRBJ2-3	TRBD1	TGTGCCAGCAGCACCCGACAGGGAAACACAGATACGCAGTATTTT	CASSTRQGNTDTQYF
-	13	TRBV19	TRBJ2-2	-	TGTGCCAGTAGTATCACCATGGACCGGGAGCTGTTTTTT	CASSITMDRELFF
-	13	TRBV7-2	TRBJ1-2	-	TGTGCCAGCAGCTCAAGGTCCGGGGGTGGCTACACCTTC	CASSSRSGGGYTF
-	15	TRBV7-2	TRBJ1-5	-	TGTGCCAGCAGCTTAGATATGCAGGGGTGGCAGCCCCAGCATTTT	CASSLDMQGWQPQHF
few	13	TRBV29-1	TRBJ2-7	-	TGCAGCGTCTGGACGGGAGACTCCTACGAGCAGTACTTC	CSVWTGDSYEQYF
-	13	TRBV12-3/TRBV12-4	TRBJ2-1	-	TGTGCCAGCAGTTTGTACAGGGACAATGAGCAGTTCTTC	CASSLYRDNEQFF
-	14	TRBV4-3	TRBJ2-5	-	TGCGCCAGCAGTCGGGGAGCGTCCCAAGAGACCCAGTACTTC	CASSRGASQETQYF
-	17	TRBV29-1	TRBJ2-1	-	TGCAGCGCCGCATCCGGCCTTAGTGGGAATTTCCGCAATGAGCAGTTCTTC	CSAASGLSGNFRNEQFF
once	14	TRBV29-1	TRBJ2-5	-	TGCAGCGTCCTCGGACAGCTAAACGAAGAGACCCAGTACTTC	CSVLGQLNEETQYF
-	15	TRBV7-3	TRBJ2-1	TRBD2	TGTGCCAGCAGCCGAACTAGCGGGATATACAATGAGCAGTTCTTC	CASSRTSGIYNEQFF
-	14	TRBV2	TRBJ2-2	-	TGTGCCAGCAGTGGAGAGGGACTCACCGGGGAGCTGTTTTTT	CASSGEGLTGELFF
few	16	TRBV6-2/TRBV6-3	TRBJ1-5	-	TGTGCCAGCAGTTACTCCGCCCAGGGCAGGAATCAGCCCCAGCATTTT	CASSYSAQGRNQPQHF
-	12	TRBV12-3/TRBV12-4	TRBJ1-5	-	TGTGCCAGCAGGGCAGGGAATCAGCCCCAGCATTTT	CASRAGNQPQHF
-	14	TRBV5-1	TRBJ2-1	-	TGCGCCAGCAGCCCGGTCGTTTACGGGGGTGAGCAGTTCTTC	CASSPVVYGGEQFF
-	15	TRBV27	TRBJ1-1	-	TGTGCCAGTATGTTCGCTACGGGGGGCGCAACTGAAGCTTTCTTT	CASMFATGGATEAFF
-	14	TRBV5-1	TRBJ1-1	-	TGCGCCAGCAGCTTGGTCAGTATGGTCACTGAAGCTTTCTTT	CASSLVSMVTEAFF
-	13	TRBV7-2	TRBJ1-1	-	TGTGCCAGCAGCTTAGTCGTGAACACTGAAGCTTTCTTT	CASSLVVNTEAFF
once	19	TRBV6-5	TRBJ2-6	-	TGTGCCAGCAGTTACTTTGCGGGACCCGGGGCAGGTGGGGCCAACGTCCTGACTTTC	CASSYFAGPGAGGANVLTF
-	16	TRBV7-2	TRBJ1-3	-	TGTGCCAGCAGCCTTACAGGTTCAGTGCCTGGAAACACCATATATTTT	CASSLTGSVPGNTIYF
few	13	TRBV19	TRBJ2-5	-	TGTGCCAGTAGTAGCGGGGCGAGGGAGACCCAGTACTTC	CASSSGARETQYF
-	12	TRBV29-1	TRBJ2-7	-	TGCAGCGTTGGAGGGTGGGACTACGAGCAGTACTTC	CSVGGWDYEQYF
-	13	TRBV2	TRBJ1-6	-	TGTGCCAGCAGGGGGACGGAGAATTCACCCCTCCACTTT	CASRGTENSPLHF
-	13	TRBV29-1	TRBJ2-6	-	TGCAGCGTTTCCCCCGTACCCACAGGGACCCTGACTTTC	CSVSPVPTGTLTF
-	15	TRBV9	TRBJ1-2	-	TGTGCCAGCAGCGTAGGGGGGCCGGGACCGGTCGGCTACACCTTC	CASSVGGPGPVGYTF
-	13	TRBV20-1	TRBJ1-5	TRBD1	TGCAGTGCGTTCGGACAGGGCAATCAGCCCCAGCATTTT	CSAFGQGNQPQHF
-	18	TRBV12-3/TRBV12-4	TRBJ2-3	TRBD2	TGTGCCAGCAGTTTAGCACCGACCTTCACTAGCGGTACAGATACGCAGTATTTT	CASSLAPTFTSGTDTQYF
-	16	TRBV5-1	TRBJ1-1	TRBD1	TGCGCCAGCAGCTTGGGCCGAACAACAGGGGACACTGAAGCTTTCTTT	CASSLGRTTGDTEAFF
-	14	TRBV3-1	TRBJ2-2	TRBD1	TGTGCCAGCGAAAGGACAGGGTTAGGCGGGGAGCTGTTTTTT	CASERTGLGGELFF